Sequencing of this T cell receptor (beta chain) was carried out in a study of beta chain features in type 1 diabetes. The germline gives CDR1 SQVTM, CDR2 ANQGSEA. V gave up 4 bases and J gave up 0 bases, with 5 bases separating them. The CDR3 covers 12 residues. Since all of the isolated RNA was reverse transcribed, expressed TCRB transcripts were what got sequenced. Profiling relied on immunoSEQ multiplex PCR, and the TCRdb table lists in-frame clones only, not all of them. The sample lists 200,000 to 300,000 clones; around 68% were seen once. The rearrangement links TRBV29-1 to TRBJ2-3; no clear D. This clonotype was obtained from a man aged 25 to 45 in good health. The source material was naive CD4+ T cells from blood. The CDR3 sequence is CSVASSTDTQYF. CDR3 sequence (DNA): TGCAGCGTTGCCTCTAGCACAGATACGCAGTATTTT.